This T cell receptor beta chain was sequenced in a study of T cells in Graves' hyperthyroidism and ophthalmopathy. CDR1 and CDR2 (germline): SGHNT, YENEEA. Deletions cut 5 bases from V and 5 bases from J, with 15 bases between. CDR3 length: 14 residues. Notes on the study in general: Blood also contained most expanded thyroid clonotypes above 0.001. The model foresaw ophthalmopathy a median roughly 6 months prior to onset.

This clonotype was recorded at least ten times. As yet, its antigen is unknown. For the diagnoses, clinical symptoms, serum thyroxine and TRAb, thyroid ultrasound and orbital computed tomography were used. TCR beta CDR3 region amplification was performed from RNA transcripts. A first-round RT-PCR of the TCR CDR3 used the HTBI primer set. One entry per CDR3 protein, called by TCRdb with MiXCR from the multiplex PCR reads. The sample lists some 510,000 distinct CDR3 sequences; less than 25% were seen once. This rearrangement joins TRBV11-3 to TRBJ1-2, with D possibly matching TRBD1 (5 bases). This receptor was identified in a man between 18 and 29 years old with Graves' hyperthyroidism. Sequencing was done on a sample of blood. CDR3 coding DNA: TGTGCCAGCAGCCAACGGACATCCCAGTATGGCTACACCTTC. It specifies CASSQRTSQYGYTF. The entire variable domain, with the rest obtained from reference TRBV11-3 and TRBJ1-2, is as follows: EAGVVQSPRYKIIEKKQPVAFWCNPISGHNTLYWYLQNLGQGPELLIRYENEEAVDDSQLPKDRFSAERLKGVDSTLKIQPAELGDSAVYLCASSQRTSQYGYTFGSGTRLTVV.